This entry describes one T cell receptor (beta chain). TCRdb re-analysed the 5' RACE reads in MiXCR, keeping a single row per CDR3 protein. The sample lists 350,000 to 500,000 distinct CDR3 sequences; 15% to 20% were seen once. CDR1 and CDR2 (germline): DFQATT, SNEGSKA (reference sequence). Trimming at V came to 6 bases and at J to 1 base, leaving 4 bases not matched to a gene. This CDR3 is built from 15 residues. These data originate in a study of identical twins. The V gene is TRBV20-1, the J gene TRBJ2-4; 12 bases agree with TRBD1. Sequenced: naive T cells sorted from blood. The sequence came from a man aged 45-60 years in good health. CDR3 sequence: CSAGGQGAAKNIQYF. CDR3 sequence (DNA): TGCAGTGCCGGGGGACAGGGGGCGGCCAAAAACATTCAGTACTTC.